This TCR beta chain was recorded in a study of beta chain features in type 1 diabetes. Study-wide results and caveats: Shortening that was moderate but significant affected the TCRB CDR3s of Type 1 diabetes patients in all four CD4+ subsets. The similarity of naive, central memory and Treg TCRB repertoires appeared greater among patients than among healthy donors.

This CDR3 is 16 amino acids long. Trimming removed 6 bases from V and 5 bases from J; junction bases left unmatched: 11. Germline CDR1 and CDR2: ENHRY and SYGVKD. As regards this clone: Its specificity is not known.

The isolated RNA, all of it, was reverse transcribed, so expressed TCRB transcripts were what got sequenced. Some clones are missing from TCRdb's copy, which holds only in-frame ones; the method was immunoSEQ multiplex PCR. Among more than 300,000 clones listed, about a tenth were seen once. The source of this sequence is a man between 25 and 39 years old with type 1 diabetes. The rearrangement joins TRBV10-3 to TRBJ2-1; 9 nucleotides agree with TRBD1. The sample comprised central memory CD4+ T cells from blood. This CDR3 is CAIRQNPGQGHNEQFF. The CDR3 bases are TGTGCCATCAGGCAAAACCCGGGACAGGGTCACAATGAGCAGTTCTTC.